This T cell receptor (beta chain) is drawn from a study of blood T cell repertoires in COVID-19 (dated by TCRdb to between 2020 and 2021). With respect to the entire study: Collaborator samples came from the United States, Italy and Spain and covered acute and convalescent phases of COVID-19. The material from the prospective study consisted of cDNA or gDNA derived from T cells, B-cell-depleted T cells, or PBMCs. The dataset comprised deeply sampled blood TCRbeta repertoires from subjects exposed to, actively infected with, or recovered from COVID-19. A freely available public database, intended as a resource for researchers studying the immune response to SARS-CoV-2, is where the repertoires were released. Samples were obtained from the ongoing ImmuneRACE study (first 160 participants) and from 1,200 or so subjects provided by 6 global collaborators. Nearly every sample came with metadata listing a de-identified subject ID, COVID-19 status, age in years and sex. Where available, HLA class I and class II types were obtained from metadata supplied by the sample provider rather than from assay-based typing. Results and caveats for the whole study, not just this receptor: Clinical and demographic metadata were provided uncurated, with the amount varying by source and participant.

Comments on this clone: Its antigen is currently not known. No quality values exist for individual bases; no much larger clone is one base distant.

The collaborating institutions used their own protocols to collect whole blood in K2EDTA tubes. For TCRbeta analysis, collaborators shipped samples as frozen whole blood, isolated PBMCs, or DNA extracted from either of those sample types. TCRbeta CDR3 regions were amplified from genomic DNA using the immunoSEQ Assay, a bias-controlled multiplex PCR. On the authors' methods: Within the assay, amplification of reference gene primers was used to estimate how many nucleated cells each sample contained. To quantify the absolute abundance of each unique TCRbeta CDR3 rearrangement, sequence reads were collapsed and filtered. For each sample, productive Simpson clonality was calculated by taking the square root of Simpson's diversity index across productive rearrangements. TCRdb's version of the immuneACCESS table is confined to in-frame rearrangements and falls short of the full clone set. An unresolved V gene accounts for under half of the shortfall where checked; the remainder is of unknown origin. The DNA was the basis for D and trimming; V, J and clone size are from that table. The sample records around 60,000 clones, around 85% of which are singletons. In total, the top ten clones hold 5.3% of the sample.

Relative to germline, V is 0 bases shorter and J is 4 bases shorter, with 18 bases between their ends. From cysteine to phenylalanine, the CDR3 is 18 amino acids long. Kept here is only the CDR3 DNA, which spans 54 bases and is read in frame from base 1. CDR1 and CDR2 are read off the germline V gene (reference sequence) as LNHNV and YYDKDF. The TCR comes from a man aged 70-80 years with acute or convalescent COVID-19. The rearranged segments are TRBV15 and TRBJ2-2, with TRBD1 tentatively as D gene (5 bases match). The sequenced sample was peripheral blood. CDR3 reads: CATSRDLRQGGGTGELFF. The nucleotide sequence reads as follows: TGTGCCACCAGCAGAGACCTACGTCAGGGCGGCGGCACCGGGGAGCTGTTTTTT.